The subject of this entry is one T cell receptor (beta chain). The data stem from a study of T cell responses to AZD1222 COVID-19 vaccine. The V end was cut by 4 bases, the J end by 4 bases, with 8 bases between. The CDR3 spans 12 residues. The germline V gene encodes CDR1 SQVTM and CDR2 ANQGSEA. Method: immunoSEQ multiplex PCR; TCRdb's copy keeps in-frame clones and lacks some. The sample comprises about 130,000 clones, around nine tenths of which are singletons, and roughly 2% rests with the top ten. This clonotype was sampled from an adult in good health. The chain carries TRBV29-1 and TRBJ1-5, with D unclear. The sample in question was peripheral blood, obtained on day 0 of AZD1222 vaccination. As DNA, the CDR3 is TGCAGCGTTGGTGGGGTGAATCAGCCCCAGCATTTT. Its protein product is CSVGGVNQPQHF. The full variable domain, rest sourced from reference TRBV29-1 and TRBJ1-5, is SAVISQKPSRDICQRGTSLTIQCQVDSQVTMMFWYRQQPGQSLTLIATANQGSEATYESGFVIDKFPISRPNLTFSTLTVSNMSPEDSSIYLCSVGGVNQPQHFGDGTRLSIL.